This TCR beta chain was identified during a study of T-cell memory formation after mild COVID-19. The CDR3 is 14 amino acids. Germline CDR1 SEHNR, CDR2 FQNEAQ (reference sequence). V gave up 5 bases and J gave up 3 bases, with 13 bases separating them. One entry per CDR3 protein results from TCRdb running MiXCR on the 5' RACE reads. The sample lists fewer than 700,000 distinct CDR3 sequences, 20% to 25% occurring once. The sequenced sample was PBMCs or a T cell subset sorted from them (not recorded which). V and J are TRBV7-9 and TRBJ1-1; D is ambiguous. The sequence derives from an adult woman who had mild COVID-19 (a few samples of this study predate the infection). Cell type and time point are not known. The CDR3 bases are TGTGCCAGCAGCCCGATAGGGTTGGACACTGAAGCTTTCTTT. This translates into CASSPIGLDTEAFF.